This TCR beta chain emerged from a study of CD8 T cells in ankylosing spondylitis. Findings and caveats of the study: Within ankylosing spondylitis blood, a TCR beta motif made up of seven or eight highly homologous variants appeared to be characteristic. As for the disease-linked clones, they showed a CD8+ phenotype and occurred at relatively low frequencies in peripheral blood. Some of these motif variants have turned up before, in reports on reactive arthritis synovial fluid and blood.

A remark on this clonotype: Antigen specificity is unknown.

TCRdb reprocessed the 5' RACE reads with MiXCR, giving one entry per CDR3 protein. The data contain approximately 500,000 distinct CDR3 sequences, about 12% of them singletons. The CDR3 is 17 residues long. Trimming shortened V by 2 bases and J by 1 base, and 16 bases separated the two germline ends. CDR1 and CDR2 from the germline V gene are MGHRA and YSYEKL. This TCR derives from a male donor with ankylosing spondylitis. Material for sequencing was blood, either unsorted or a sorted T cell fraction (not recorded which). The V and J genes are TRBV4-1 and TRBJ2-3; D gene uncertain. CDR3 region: CASSQPDLAGGTDTQYF. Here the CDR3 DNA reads TGCGCCAGCAGCCAACCGGATCTGGCAGGAGGCACAGATACGCAGTATTTT.